These 10 T cell receptor beta chains were sequenced from one sample in a study of T cells in Graves' hyperthyroidism and ophthalmopathy. From RNA transcripts, TCR beta CDR3 regions were amplified. The primer set for the first-round RT-PCR of the TCR CDR3 was HTBI. TCRdb independently ran MiXCR on the multiplex PCR reads; one entry per CDR3 protein. The sample contains about 620,000 distinct CDR3 sequences, roughly 17% of which appear only once. Sequenced sample: blood. The receptors originated from a woman aged 30 to 39 with Graves' hyperthyroidism.

The table lists this clonotype with many counts. The chain is built from TRBV20-1 and TRBJ2-7; 9 nucleotides line up with TRBD1. Trimming at V came to 1 base and at J to 2 bases, leaving 9 bases not matched to a gene. The germline gives CDR1 DFQATT, CDR2 SNEGSKA (reference sequence). The CDR3 loop spans 16 amino acids. CDR3 nucleotide sequence: TGCAGTGCTAGAGGACTCCTGGGACAGGGCACCTACGAGCAGTACTTC. It translates to CSARGLLGQGTYEQYF.

The sample holds many counts of this clonotype. The genes are TRBV7-9 and TRBJ2-7; D remains ambiguous. Germline V gene data show CDR1 as SEHNR and CDR2 as FQNEAQ (reference sequence). The CDR3 is 12 amino acids. Trimming left V 4 bases short and J 1 base short, with 5 bases between. CDR3 protein: CASSSASYEQYF. The CDR3 DNA sequence: TGTGCCAGCAGCTCCGCATCCTACGAGCAGTACTTC.

In this sample, this clonotype turned up a few times. The gene calls are TRBV28 and TRBJ2-7; 9 nucleotides line up with TRBD2. The CDR3 extends over 16 amino acids. Germline CDR1 MDHEN, CDR2 SYDVKM. The V segment lost 2 bases and the J segment 0 bases; nucleotides outside the gene matches: 5. In DNA form, the CDR3 reads TGTGCCAGCAGTTTAGCGGGAGGGCCCTTCTCCTACGAGCAGTACTTC. Its protein product is CASSLAGGPFSYEQYF. Together with reference TRBV28 and TRBJ2-7, the CDR3 gives the full variable domain: DVKVTQSSRYLVKRTGEKVFLECVQDMDHENMFWYRQDPGLGLRLIYFSYDVKMKEKGDIPEGYSVSREKKERFSLILESASTNQTSMYLCASSLAGGPFSYEQYFGPGTRLTVT.

This clonotype was found a few times. This clone may be a read error of a much larger clone one base away. This chain connects TRBV20-1 to TRBJ2-7, with 8 bases lining up with TRBD1. The CDR3 runs 14 residues. CDR1 and CDR2 (germline): DFQATT, SNEGSKA (reference sequence). CDR3 sequence: CSRDSGQGKHGQYF. The CDR3 nucleotides are TGCAGCCGAGACAGTGGACAGGGCAAACACGGGCAGTACTTC.

The chain links TRBV29-1 to TRBJ2-5; D uncertain. Germline CDR1 is SQVTM and CDR2 is ANQGSEA. Trimming took off 3 bases at V and 4 bases at J, with 24 bases between the two ends. The CDR3 runs to 17 residues. CDR3 region: CSVEVVVGHLPRETQYF. The CDR3 nucleotides are TGCAGCGTTGAGGTAGTTGTCGGGCACCTCCCCCGAGAGACCCAGTACTTC.

V usage is TRBV6-1 and J usage is TRBJ1-2; a weak D match, TRBD1 (5 bases). This CDR3 is 14 amino acids long. Germline-derived CDR1 and CDR2 are MNHNS and SASEGT. V lost 6 bases and J 2 bases, leaving 13 bases between the germline ends. CDR3 in amino acids: CASRRTQGNYGYTF. CDR3 in DNA: TGTGCCAGCAGGAGAACTCAGGGCAACTATGGCTACACCTTC.

This clonotype was counted at least ten times. V gene TRBV30 combines with J gene TRBJ2-7, with 9 bases that match TRBD1. This CDR3 is built from 15 residues. Looked up from germline, CDR1 is GTSNPN and CDR2 is SVGIG (reference sequence). The trim removed 3 bases at V and 1 base at J, leaving 7 bases unmatched. The CDR3 here is CAWRTPGQGSYEQYF. The CDR3 nucleotides are TGTGCCTGGAGAACGCCGGGACAGGGATCCTACGAGCAGTACTTC.

This chain connects TRBV29-1 to TRBJ2-1; unclear D gene. This CDR3 is 12 amino acids long. V was cut by 7 bases and J by 4 bases, with 11 bases left in between. In germline, CDR1 is SQVTM, CDR2 ANQGSEA. The CDR3 bases are TGCAGCGGCCTCCTGTCGTACAATGAGCAGTTCTTC. Protein sequence: CSGLLSYNEQFF.

This clonotype occurred a few times. This CDR3 is missing its conserved last phenylalanine or tryptophan, likely due to a read error. The V gene is TRBV6-1, the J gene TRBJ2-1; 11 bases agree with TRBD2. Germline lookup yields CDR1 MNHNS and CDR2 SASEGT. The CDR3 runs 18 residues. The J segment lost 0 bases and the V segment lost 6 bases, leaving 10 bases of the junction unmatched. As DNA, the CDR3 is TGTGCCAGCAGCTCCGGGGGTAGCGGGAGGGGCTCCTACAATGAGCAGTTCCTC. Amino acid sequence: CASSSGGSGRGSYNEQFL.

At least ten counts were recorded for this clonotype. The chain carries TRBV15 and TRBJ2-5, with a weak D call TRBD2 (6 bases). The length of the CDR3 is 13 residues. Germline CDR1 is LNHNV and CDR2 is YYDKDF (reference sequence). The V and J ends lost 5 bases and 5 bases respectively, with 12 bases between them. CDR3 in amino acids: CATSPTSAETQYF. The CDR3 DNA follows: TGTGCCACCAGCCCGACTAGTGCGGAGACCCAGTACTTC.